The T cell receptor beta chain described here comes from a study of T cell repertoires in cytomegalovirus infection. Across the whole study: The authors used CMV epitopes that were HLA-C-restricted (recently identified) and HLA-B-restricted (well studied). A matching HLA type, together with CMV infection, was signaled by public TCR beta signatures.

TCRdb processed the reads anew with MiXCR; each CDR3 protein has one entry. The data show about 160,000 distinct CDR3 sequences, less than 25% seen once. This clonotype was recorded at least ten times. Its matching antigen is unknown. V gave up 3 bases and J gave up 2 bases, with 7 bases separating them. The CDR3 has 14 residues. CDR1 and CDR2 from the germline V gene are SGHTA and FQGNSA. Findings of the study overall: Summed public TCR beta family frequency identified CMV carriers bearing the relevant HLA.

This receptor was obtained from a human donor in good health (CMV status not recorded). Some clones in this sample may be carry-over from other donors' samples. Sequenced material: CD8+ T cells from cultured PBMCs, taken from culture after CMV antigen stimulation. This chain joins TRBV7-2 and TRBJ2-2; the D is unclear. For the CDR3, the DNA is TGTGCCAGCAGCTTCGGACCTAACACCGGGGAGCTGTTTTTT. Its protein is CASSFGPNTGELFF.